Following are 18 T cell receptor beta chains from one sample sequenced in a study of blood T cell repertoires in COVID-19. The data were produced by immunoSEQ multiplex PCR, yet TCRdb's version contains in-frame clones alone and is incomplete. The sample lists some 52,000 clones; around 84% were seen once. Sequencing was carried out using peripheral blood. Receptor source: a man aged 45-65 years with acute or convalescent COVID-19.

V usage is TRBV9 and J usage is TRBJ1-6; D unclear. There are 14 residues in the CDR3. Deletions cut 0 bases from V and 5 bases from J, with 6 bases between. CDR1 is SGDLS and CDR2 is YYNGEE in the germline V gene. In nucleotides, the CDR3 is TGTGCCAGCAGCGTAGCCAGCGATAATTCACCCCTCCACTTT. Protein: CASSVASDNSPLHF.

The chain has TRBV7-2 and TRBJ2-7; D is undetermined. The CDR3 spans 13 residues. V was clipped by 0 bases and J by 4 bases, with 7 bases between them. CDR1 and CDR2 from the germline V gene are SGHTA and FQGNSA. The CDR3 nucleotides read TGTGCCAGCAGCTTAGCCAACAGATACGAGCAGTACTTC. Protein: CASSLANRYEQYF. Filled out from reference TRBV7-2 and TRBJ2-7, the complete variable domain reads GAGVSQSPSNKVTEKGKDVELRCDPISGHTALYWYRQSLGQGLEFLIYFQGNSAPDKSGLPSDRFSAERTGGSVSTLTIQRTQQEDSAVYLCASSLANRYEQYFGPGTRLTVT.

This clone was picked up a small number of times. V is TRBV19 and J is TRBJ1-1, with 9 bases lining up with TRBD1. CDR1 is LNHDA and CDR2 is SQIVND in the germline V gene (reference sequence). The trim removed 5 bases at V and 6 bases at J, leaving 1 base unmatched. CDR3 length: 12 amino acids. Here the CDR3 DNA reads TGTGCCAGTAGTGGGACAGGGCCTGAAGCTTTCTTT. This gives the protein CASSGTGPEAFF.

Points on this clone: The sample holds other DNA sequences that translate to the same CDR3. The chain joins TRBV5-1 to TRBJ1-1, with a possible D match to TRBD1 (5 bases). This CDR3 has 14 amino acids. The V end was cut by 3 bases, the J end by 1 base, with 10 bases between. Germline assignment: CDR1 SGHRS and CDR2 YFSETQ. CDR3 loop: CASSSQGQNTEAFF. In nucleotides, the CDR3 is TGCGCCAGCAGCTCCCAGGGCCAGAACACTGAAGCTTTCTTT.

This clone was seen a few times. CDR3 amino acids: CASSQDRIAGGDTGELFF. The CDR3 DNA reads TGTGCCAGCAGCCAAGATCGGATCGCGGGAGGGGACACCGGGGAGCTGTTTTTT. The chain joins TRBV4-2 to TRBJ2-2, with 9 bases aligning to TRBD2. There are 18 residues in the CDR3. Looked up from germline, CDR1 is LGHNA and CDR2 is YNFKEQ. V shed 0 bases and J 3 bases; nucleotides not matched to a gene: 8.

This clone came up once. This rearrangement joins TRBV2 to TRBJ2-7; D unresolved. The CDR3 is 10 residues long. The V and J ends lost 4 bases and 6 bases respectively, with 4 bases between them. Germline CDR1 reads SNHLY; CDR2 reads FYNNEI. The CDR3 region is CASSVREQYF. Written as DNA, the CDR3 is TGTGCCAGCAGTGTCCGCGAGCAGTACTTC.

The CDR3 loop is CASSSTSGGYNEQFF. CDR3 bases: TGTGCCAGTAGTTCCACTAGCGGGGGTTACAATGAGCAGTTCTTC. V gene TRBV19 combines with J gene TRBJ2-1, with 11 bases matching TRBD2. The CDR3 is 15 residues long. Germline loops: CDR1 LNHDA, CDR2 SQIVND (reference sequence). V shed 5 bases and J 4 bases; nucleotides not matched to a gene: 4.

This clone was detected only once. The V gene is TRBV19, the J gene TRBJ2-1; TRBD2 might be the D (6 bases). V lost 8 bases, J lost 7 bases, and 12 bases lay in between. The CDR3 covers 12 residues. The germline V gene has CDR1 LNHDA and CDR2 SQIVND (reference sequence). CDR3 coding DNA: TGTGCCAGTCAGGAGGGTCTTAATGAGCAGTTCTTC. Translation: CASQEGLNEQFF.

This clone has just a few counts. Here the CDR3 DNA reads TGTGCCAGCAGTGAAGAAACCTATAGCTCCTACGAGCAGTACTTC. It codes for CASSEETYSSYEQYF. The V call is TRBV6-1, the J call TRBJ2-7, with D uncertain. Germline assignment: CDR1 MNHNS and CDR2 SASEGT. The CDR3 spans 15 residues. Trimming removed 1 base at V and 0 bases at J, with 10 bases between.

The chain uses TRBV21-1 and TRBJ2-7; TRBD2, as called in the table, went unchecked against the DNA. TRBV21-1 is shown as a pseudogene. CDR3 length: 13 amino acids. The CDR3 sequence: CASSKANPREQYF. CDR3 nucleotide sequence: TGTGCCAGCAGCAAAGCTAATCCGAGGGAGCAGTACTTC.

The chain combines TRBV15 with TRBJ2-3; 7 nucleotides agree with TRBD2. With V trimmed by 0 bases and J by 7 bases, 4 bases remained unmatched. This CDR3 has 14 amino acids. Germline CDR1 reads LNHNV; CDR2 reads YYDKDF (reference sequence). CDR3 sequence (DNA): TGTGCCACCAGCAGAGATCGCGGGGGATATACGCAGTATTTT. It translates to CATSRDRGGYTQYF. The whole variable domain, remainder taken from reference TRBV15 and TRBJ2-3, is DAMVIQNPRYQVTQFGKPVTLSCSQTLNHNVMYWYQQKSSQAPKLLFHYYDKDFNNEADTPDNFQSRRPNTSFCFLDIRSPGLGDTAMYLCATSRDRGGYTQYFGPGTRLTVL.

The sample holds a few counts of this clone. The genes are TRBV19 and TRBJ1-1; TRBD1 matches 9 bases. CDR3 length equals 13 residues. Germline loops: CDR1 LNHDA, CDR2 SQIVND (reference sequence). Trimming took 10 bases from V and 3 from J; bases not matched to a gene: 6. CDR3 sequence: CAIKQGADTEAFF. For the CDR3, the DNA is TGTGCCATTAAACAGGGGGCGGACACTGAAGCTTTCTTT.

The genes are TRBV9 and TRBJ2-3, with TRBD2 as a possible D gene (6 bases). V lost 3 bases and J 0 bases, leaving 17 bases between the germline ends. Germline lookup yields CDR1 SGDLS and CDR2 YYNGEE. This CDR3 has 17 amino acids. DNA for the CDR3: TGTGCCAGCAGCGCTCCCGTTAGCGGACCTAGCACAGATACGCAGTATTTT. This sequence encodes CASSAPVSGPSTDTQYF.

This clone was seen a single time. The CDR3 sequence is CASNSGTGNYYGYTF. The DNA for the CDR3 is TGTGCCAGTAACTCCGGGACAGGGAACTACTATGGCTACACCTTC. This chain connects TRBV19 to TRBJ1-2, with 9 nucleotides matching TRBD1. This CDR3 spans 15 amino acids. The germline V gene has CDR1 LNHDA and CDR2 SQIVND (reference sequence). Trimming at V came to 7 bases and at J to 3 bases, leaving 9 bases not matched to a gene.

V and J are TRBV2 and TRBJ1-2; possibly TRBD1 for D (5 bases). The CDR3 loop spans 13 amino acids. Germline V lookup: CDR1 SNHLY, CDR2 FYNNEI. Trimming cost V 7 bases and J 6 bases, with 15 bases left between them. The CDR3 DNA sequence: TGTGCCAGCACCCTGACAGACTTTCATGGCTACACCTTC. It encodes CASTLTDFHGYTF. Supplemented by reference TRBV2 and TRBJ1-2, the full variable domain reads EPEVTQTPSHQVTQMGQEVILRCVPISNHLYFYWYRQILGQKVEFLVSFYNNEISEKSEIFDDQFSVERPDGSNFTLKIRSTKLEDSAMYFCASTLTDFHGYTFGSGTRLTVV.

The DNA of the CDR3 is TGCGCCAGCGGGGACAGGGGCGACTATGGCTACACCTTC. As protein: CASGDRGDYGYTF. The V gene is TRBV10-2, the J gene TRBJ1-2; 10 positions match TRBD1. V shed 8 bases and J 3 bases; nucleotides not matched to a gene: 3. The CDR3 extends over 13 amino acids. Germline lookup yields CDR1 WSHSY and CDR2 SAAADI.

The J gene is TRBJ2-1, the V gene TRBV3-1 (or the pseudogene TRBV3-2); a weak D match, TRBD2 (6 bases). Trimming took 3 bases from V and 1 from J, leaving 13 bases between them. This CDR3 is 16 amino acids long. Germline CDR1 LGHDT, CDR2 YNNKEL (reference sequence). CDR3 DNA: TGTGCCAGCAGCCACTCGAGAGGGACTTCCTACAATGAGCAGTTCTTC. It translates to CASSHSRGTSYNEQFF.

The chain carries TRBV5-6 and TRBJ2-7, with D possibly TRBD2 on 6 matching bases. Per the germline V gene, CDR1 is SGHDT and CDR2 is YYEEEE. With 3 bases removed from V and 5 bases from J, the gap between germline ends came to 18 bases. The CDR3 length is 15 residues. The DNA for the CDR3 is TGTGCCAGCAGCTCTTTGGAGGGAACCGGGGACGAGCAGTACTTC. Protein: CASSSLEGTGDEQYF.